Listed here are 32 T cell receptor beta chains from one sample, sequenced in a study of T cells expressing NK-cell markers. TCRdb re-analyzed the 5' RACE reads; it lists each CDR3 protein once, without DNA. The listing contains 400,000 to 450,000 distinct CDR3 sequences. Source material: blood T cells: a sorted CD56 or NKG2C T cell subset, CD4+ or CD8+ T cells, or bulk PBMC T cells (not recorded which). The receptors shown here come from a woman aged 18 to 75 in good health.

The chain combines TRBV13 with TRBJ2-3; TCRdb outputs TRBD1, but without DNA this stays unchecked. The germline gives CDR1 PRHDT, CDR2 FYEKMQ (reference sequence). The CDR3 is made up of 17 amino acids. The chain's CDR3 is CASSPPGQGPTTDTQYF.

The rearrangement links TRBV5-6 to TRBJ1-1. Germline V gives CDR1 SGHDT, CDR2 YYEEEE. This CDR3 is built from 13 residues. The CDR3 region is CASSLESGPEAFF. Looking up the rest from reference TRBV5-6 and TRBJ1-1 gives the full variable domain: DAGVTQSPTHLIKTRGQQVTLRCSPKSGHDTVSWYQQALGQGPQFIFQYYEEEERQRGNFPDRFSGHQFPNYSSELNVNALLLGDSALYLCASSLESGPEAFFGQGTRLTVV.

The CDR3 is CASLPGGGASEQYF. The chain has TRBV28 and TRBJ2-7; the TCRdb call, TRBD1, lacks DNA for checking. The CDR3 is made up of 14 amino acids. The V gene's germline CDR1 is MDHEN and CDR2 SYDVKM.

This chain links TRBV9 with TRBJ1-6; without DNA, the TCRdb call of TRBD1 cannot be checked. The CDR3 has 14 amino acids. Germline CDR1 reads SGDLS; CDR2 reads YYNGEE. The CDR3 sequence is CASSSGAVNSPLHF.

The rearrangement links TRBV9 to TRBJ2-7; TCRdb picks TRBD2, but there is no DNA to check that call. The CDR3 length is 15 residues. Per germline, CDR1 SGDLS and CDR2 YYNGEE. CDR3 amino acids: CASSVEAASSYEQYF.

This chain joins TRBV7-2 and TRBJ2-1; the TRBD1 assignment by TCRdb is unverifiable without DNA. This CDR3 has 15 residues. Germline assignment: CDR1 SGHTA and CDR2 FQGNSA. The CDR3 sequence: CASSLIGGPYNEQFF.

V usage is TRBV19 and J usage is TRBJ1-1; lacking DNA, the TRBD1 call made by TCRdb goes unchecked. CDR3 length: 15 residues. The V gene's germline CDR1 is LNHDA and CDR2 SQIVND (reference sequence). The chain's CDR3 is CASIRGALGNTEAFF.

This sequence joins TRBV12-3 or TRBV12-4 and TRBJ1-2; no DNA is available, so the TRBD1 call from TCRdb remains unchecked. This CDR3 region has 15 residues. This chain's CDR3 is CASSGSDRPHYGYTF.

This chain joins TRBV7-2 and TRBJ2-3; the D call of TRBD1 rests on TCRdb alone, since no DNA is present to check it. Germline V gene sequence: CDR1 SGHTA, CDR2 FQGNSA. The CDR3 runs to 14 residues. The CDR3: CASSSSGGRPTQYF.

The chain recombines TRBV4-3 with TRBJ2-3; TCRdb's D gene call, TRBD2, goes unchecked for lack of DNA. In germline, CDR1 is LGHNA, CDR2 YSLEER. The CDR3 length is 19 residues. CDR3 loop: CASSQERWPGLDHTDTQYF.

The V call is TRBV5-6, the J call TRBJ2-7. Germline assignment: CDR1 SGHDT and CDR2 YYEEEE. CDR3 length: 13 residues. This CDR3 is CASSRWGSYEQYF.

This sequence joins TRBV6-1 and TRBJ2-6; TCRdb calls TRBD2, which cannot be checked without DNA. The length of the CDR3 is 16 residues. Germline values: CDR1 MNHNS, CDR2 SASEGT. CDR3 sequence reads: CASRGGGALRANVLTF.

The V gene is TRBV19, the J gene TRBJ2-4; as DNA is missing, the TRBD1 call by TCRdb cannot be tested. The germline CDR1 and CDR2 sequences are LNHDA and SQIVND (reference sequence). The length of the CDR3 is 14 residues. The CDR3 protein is CASSFGTGDGIQYF.

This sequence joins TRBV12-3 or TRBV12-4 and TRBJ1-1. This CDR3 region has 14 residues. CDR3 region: CASSLQDRNTEAFF.

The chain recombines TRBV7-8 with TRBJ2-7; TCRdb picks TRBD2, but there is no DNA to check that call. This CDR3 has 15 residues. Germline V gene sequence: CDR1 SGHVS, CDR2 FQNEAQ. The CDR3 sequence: CASSLWLAVSYEQYF.

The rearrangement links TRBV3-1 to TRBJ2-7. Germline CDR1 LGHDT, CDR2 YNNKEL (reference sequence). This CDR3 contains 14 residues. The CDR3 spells CASSQDTVSYEQYF.

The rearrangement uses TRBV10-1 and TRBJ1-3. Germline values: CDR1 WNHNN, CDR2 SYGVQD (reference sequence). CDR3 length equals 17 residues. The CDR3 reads CASSPKWSHNSGNTIYF.

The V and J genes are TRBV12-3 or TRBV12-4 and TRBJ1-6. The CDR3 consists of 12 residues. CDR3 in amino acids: CASVEGNSPLHF.

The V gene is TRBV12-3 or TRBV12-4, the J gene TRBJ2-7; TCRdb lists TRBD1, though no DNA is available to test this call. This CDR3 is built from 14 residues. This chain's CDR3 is CASSPYPTDYEQYF.

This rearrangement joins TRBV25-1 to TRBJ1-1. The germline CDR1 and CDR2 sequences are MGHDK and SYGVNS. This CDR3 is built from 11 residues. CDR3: CASKSRDEAFF.

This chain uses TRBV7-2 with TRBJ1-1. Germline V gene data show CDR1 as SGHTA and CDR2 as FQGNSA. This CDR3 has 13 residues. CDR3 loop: CASSPKKNTEAFF.

This chain's CDR3 is CSARDRLGTSNTEAFF. This chain connects TRBV20-1 to TRBJ1-1. CDR1 DFQATT and CDR2 SNEGSKA come from the germline V gene (reference sequence). The length of the CDR3 is 16 residues.

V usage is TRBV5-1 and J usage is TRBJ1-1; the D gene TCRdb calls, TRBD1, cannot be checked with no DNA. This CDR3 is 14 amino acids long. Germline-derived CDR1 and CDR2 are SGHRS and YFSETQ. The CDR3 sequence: CASSPRLGRGEAFF.

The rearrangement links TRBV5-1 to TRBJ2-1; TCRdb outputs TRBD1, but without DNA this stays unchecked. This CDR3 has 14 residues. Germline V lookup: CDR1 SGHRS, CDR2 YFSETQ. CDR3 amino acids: CASSWDRTYNEQFF.

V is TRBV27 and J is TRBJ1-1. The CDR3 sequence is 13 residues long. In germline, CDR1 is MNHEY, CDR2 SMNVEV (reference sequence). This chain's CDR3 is CASTKRINTEAFF.

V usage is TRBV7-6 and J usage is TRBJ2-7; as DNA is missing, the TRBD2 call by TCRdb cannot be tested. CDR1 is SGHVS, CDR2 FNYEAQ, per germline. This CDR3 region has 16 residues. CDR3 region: CASSQRPSGPYYEQYF.

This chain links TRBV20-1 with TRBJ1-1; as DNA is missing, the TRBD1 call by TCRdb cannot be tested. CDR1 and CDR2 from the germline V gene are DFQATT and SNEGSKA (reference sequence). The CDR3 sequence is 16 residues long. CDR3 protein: CSAPPGAGPVDTEAFF.

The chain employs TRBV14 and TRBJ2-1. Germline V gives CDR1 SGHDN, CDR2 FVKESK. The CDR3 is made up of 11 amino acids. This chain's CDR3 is CASSQDVEQFF.

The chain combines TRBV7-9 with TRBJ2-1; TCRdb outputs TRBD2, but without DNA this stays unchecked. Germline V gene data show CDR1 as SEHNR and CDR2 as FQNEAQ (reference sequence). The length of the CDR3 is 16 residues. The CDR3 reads CASSLGRLGRYNEQFF.

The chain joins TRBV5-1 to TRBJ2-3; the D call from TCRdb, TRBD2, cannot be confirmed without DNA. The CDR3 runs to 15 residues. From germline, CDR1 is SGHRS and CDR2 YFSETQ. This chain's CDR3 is CASSPIAGPTDTQYF.

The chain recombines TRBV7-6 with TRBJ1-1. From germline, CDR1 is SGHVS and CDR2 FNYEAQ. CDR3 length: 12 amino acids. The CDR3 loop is CASSLGENEAFF.

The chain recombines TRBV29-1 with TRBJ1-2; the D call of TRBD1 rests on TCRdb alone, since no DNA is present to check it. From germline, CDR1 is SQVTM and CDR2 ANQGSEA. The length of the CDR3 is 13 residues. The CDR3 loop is CSARDNPVYGYTF. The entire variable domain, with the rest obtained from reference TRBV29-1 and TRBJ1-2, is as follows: SAVISQKPSRDICQRGTSLTIQCQVDSQVTMMFWYRQQPGQSLTLIATANQGSEATYESGFVIDKFPISRPNLTFSTLTVSNMSPEDSSIYLCSARDNPVYGYTFGSGTRLTVV.